This entry features one T cell receptor (beta chain) sequence. Antigen: not known. TCRdb reprocessed the reads via MiXCR and lists one record per CDR3 protein. The top ten clones hold around 59% of a sample with 50,000 to 65,000 distinct CDR3 sequences, roughly a fifth of them seen once. The sample originates from a study of T cell repertoires in cytomegalovirus infection. Overall study context: Well-studied HLA-B-restricted CMV epitopes were used in the study alongside recently identified HLA-C-restricted ones. Matching HLA type, along with CMV infection, was indicated by public TCR beta signatures.

Findings of the study overall: Identification of carriers of CMV plus the relevant HLA was achieved through cumulative public TCR beta family frequency. Predominance within the ex vivo response was attributable to HLA-C-restricted CMV-specific TCR beta clonotypes.

The origin of this receptor is a human donor in good health (CMV status not recorded). Some clones in this sample may be carry-over from other donors' samples. Sequencing used CD8+ T cells from cultured PBMCs, obtained from culture after CMV antigen stimulation.

CDR3 DNA sequence: TGTGCCAGCAGCTGGGGACTAGCAGATACGCAGTATTTT. It specifies CASSWGLADTQYF. The V gene is TRBV7-9, the J gene TRBJ2-3; 8 bases line up with TRBD2. The junction had 1 base not matched to a gene; V was cut back by 4 bases and J by 4 bases. The germline gives CDR1 SEHNR, CDR2 FQNEAQ (reference sequence). CDR3 length: 13 amino acids.